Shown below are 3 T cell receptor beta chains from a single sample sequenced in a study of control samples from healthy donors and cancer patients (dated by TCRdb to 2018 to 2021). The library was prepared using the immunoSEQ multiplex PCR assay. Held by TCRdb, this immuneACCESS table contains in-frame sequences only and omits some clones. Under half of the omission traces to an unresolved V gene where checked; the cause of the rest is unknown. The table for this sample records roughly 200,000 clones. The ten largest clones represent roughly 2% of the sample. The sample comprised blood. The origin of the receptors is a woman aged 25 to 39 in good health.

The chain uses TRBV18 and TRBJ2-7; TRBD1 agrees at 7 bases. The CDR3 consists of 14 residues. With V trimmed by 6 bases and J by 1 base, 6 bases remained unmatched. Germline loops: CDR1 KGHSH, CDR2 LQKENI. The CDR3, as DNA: TGTGCCAGCTCCCAGGACAGGAAGTCCTACGAGCAGTACTTC. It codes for CASSQDRKSYEQYF. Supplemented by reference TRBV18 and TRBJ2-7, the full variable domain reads NAGVMQNPRHLVRRRGQEARLRCSPMKGHSHVYWYRQLPEEGLKFMVYLQKENIIDESGMPKERFSAEFPKEGPSILRIQQVVRGDSAAYFCASSQDRKSYEQYFGPGTRLTVT.

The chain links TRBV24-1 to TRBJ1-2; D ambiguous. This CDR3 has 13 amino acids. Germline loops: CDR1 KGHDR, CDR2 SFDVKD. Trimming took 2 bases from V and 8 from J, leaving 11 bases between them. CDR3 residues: CATSDYSGYGYTF. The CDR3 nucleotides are TGTGCCACCAGTGATTACTCGGGATACGGCTACACCTTC.

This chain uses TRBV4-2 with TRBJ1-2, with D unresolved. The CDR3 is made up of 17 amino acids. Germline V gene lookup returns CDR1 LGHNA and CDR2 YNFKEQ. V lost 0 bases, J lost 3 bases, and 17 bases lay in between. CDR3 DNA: TGTGCCAGCAGCCAAGATCCGAATCGGGCGCGGGACTATGGCTACACCTTC. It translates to CASSQDPNRARDYGYTF.